The T cell receptor beta chain under discussion was sequenced for a study of blood T cell repertoires in COVID-19. Whole-study context: Both acute and convalescent COVID-19 samples were obtained from the United States, Italy and Spain. T cells, B-cell-depleted T cells, or PBMCs supplied cDNA or gDNA.

Authors' processing steps: The authors estimated nucleated cell counts from reference gene primer amplification. Some clones are missing from TCRdb's copy, which holds only in-frame ones; the method was immunoSEQ multiplex PCR. The V and J calls and clone size come from that table; D and trimming were worked out from the DNA. The sample includes about 70,000 clones, roughly 86% of them seen just once. CDR3 size: 15 residues. V dropped 1 base and J dropped 5 bases, with 14 bases sitting between them. Germline CDR1 and CDR2: LGHDT and YNNKEL (reference sequence). The chain links TRBV3-1 (or the pseudogene TRBV3-2) to TRBJ2-5; perhaps TRBD2 as D (6 bases). Source material: peripheral blood. This clonotype was sampled from a man between 65 and 85 years old with active COVID-19. Here the CDR3 reads CASSQGPSAGETQYF. The CDR3 region has the DNA TGTGCCAGCAGCCAAGGGCCCTCGGCGGGGGAGACCCAGTACTTC.